This TCR beta chain was found in a study of blood T cell repertoires in COVID-19. The overall study: PBMCs, B-cell-depleted T cells, or T cells provided the cDNA or gDNA that made up the material.

This CDR3 comprises 15 residues. V lost 1 base, J lost 7 bases, and 9 bases stayed unmatched. Germline V gene data show CDR1 as SNHLY and CDR2 as FYNNEI. Seattle patient enrollment occurred during active infection, with longitudinal follow-up thereafter. TCRdb keeps only in-frame clones here, not all; method: immunoSEQ multiplex PCR. Found here are a few hundred thousand clones, 75% to 90% of them singletons; the top ten hold less than 3.5%. The sample comprised peripheral blood. The clonotype originates from a woman in her thirties with COVID-19, enrolled during active disease. The rearrangement links TRBV2 to TRBJ1-2, with 7 bases matching TRBD1. CDR3 protein: CASSEGDRVGVGYTF. DNA of the CDR3: TGTGCCAGCAGTGAAGGCGACAGGGTAGGGGTTGGCTACACCTTC.